The T cell receptor beta chain under discussion was sequenced for a study of blood T cell repertoires in COVID-19. The overall study: Some COVID-19 samples were acute and others convalescent; all came from the United States, Italy and Spain.

Per germline, CDR1 SGHRS and CDR2 YFSETQ. This CDR3 spans 15 amino acids. Trimming pared 0 bases from V and 5 bases from J, leaving 9 bases between. Under the authors' procedure: Quantification of nucleated cells was approximated via reference gene primer amplification. Assay used: immunoSEQ multiplex PCR; TCRdb lists only in-frame clones, some missing. That table is the source of V, J and clone size, and D and trimming were worked out from the DNA. There are around 300,000 clones in the sample; about 85% occur only once, and 2% to 3% lies in the top ten. Membership in each cohort depended on participant-reported clinical history.

This receptor was taken from a woman in her forties or fifties who had recovered from COVID-19. What was sequenced was PBMCs or T cells enriched from blood (not recorded which). V and J are TRBV5-1 and TRBJ1-6; no clear D. Written as DNA, the CDR3 is TGCGCCAGCAGCTTGGATTCTCCAGATAATTCACCCCTCCACTTT. This codes for CASSLDSPDNSPLHF.